This section outlines one TCR beta chain sequence together with its context. The sample originates from a study of blood T cell repertoires in COVID-19. Study context: The United States, Italy and Spain were the sources of the acute and convalescent COVID-19 samples.

CDR1 LNHDA and CDR2 SQIVND come from the germline V gene (reference sequence). The length of the CDR3 is 14 residues. With V trimmed by 7 bases and J by 3 bases, 6 bases remained unmatched. Authors' data handling: Nucleated cell counts were estimated from reference gene primer amplification. Assay used: immunoSEQ multiplex PCR; TCRdb lists only in-frame clones, some missing. That table gives V, J and clone size, and the DNA gave D and trimming. The table shows roughly 80,000 clones, with 84% occurring only once. Input material: peripheral blood. The source is a human donor in a cohort sampled during active COVID-19. This rearrangement joins TRBV19 to TRBJ2-7, with 10 bases matching TRBD1. CDR3 in DNA: TGTGCCAGTAAGGGACAGGGGAGTAACTACGAGCAGTACTTC. Protein product: CASKGQGSNYEQYF.